These 18 T cell receptor beta chains were sequenced from one sample in a study of cytomegalovirus exposure and HLA in healthy donors. Method: immunoSEQ multiplex PCR; TCRdb's copy keeps in-frame clones and lacks some. This sample has over 150,000 clones, with more than 70% found just once. Input material: PBMCs. These receptor sequences come from a human donor in good health.

This CDR3 reads CASNHRVSLGSNQPQHF. DNA for the CDR3: TGTGCCAGCAATCACAGGGTGAGTTTAGGTAGCAATCAGCCCCAGCATTTT. The V and J genes are TRBV28 and TRBJ1-5; possible D gene TRBD1, 6 bases. CDR1 and CDR2 from the germline V gene are MDHEN and SYDVKM. The CDR3 runs to 17 residues. The V end lost 7 bases, the J end lost 0 bases, and 19 bases lay between the germline ends.

The chain employs TRBV30 and TRBJ1-1; D not certain. The CDR3 totals 13 residues. Germline CDR1 is GTSNPN and CDR2 is SVGIG (reference sequence). Trimming removed 2 bases from V and 8 bases from J, with 15 bases in between. The CDR3 reads CAWSFSGREEAFF. The CDR3, as DNA: TGTGCCTGGAGTTTCTCCGGGAGGGAAGAAGCTTTCTTT.

V usage is TRBV27 and J usage is TRBJ2-7; 7 nucleotides align to TRBD2. Germline trimming cut 2 bases from V and 3 bases from J; bases unmatched to any gene: 10. Germline assignment: CDR1 MNHEY and CDR2 SMNVEV (reference sequence). The CDR3 totals 16 residues. CDR3 residues: CASSLKSLAANYEQYF. The CDR3 nucleotides read TGTGCCAGCAGTTTAAAATCCCTAGCGGCGAACTACGAGCAGTACTTC.

V is TRBV7-2 and J is TRBJ2-5, with D tentatively TRBD2 (5 bases). V was shortened by 1 base and J by 5 bases, with 14 bases between the two germline ends. The CDR3 has 15 residues. Germline CDR1 reads SGHTA; CDR2 reads FQGNSA. CDR3 amino acids: CASSLVPLAWETQYF. The CDR3 DNA reads as TGTGCCAGCAGCTTAGTCCCCCTAGCATGGGAGACCCAGTACTTC. Full variable domain (missing parts from reference TRBV7-2 and TRBJ2-5): GAGVSQSPSNKVTEKGKDVELRCDPISGHTALYWYRQSLGQGLEFLIYFQGNSAPDKSGLPSDRFSAERTGGSVSTLTIQRTQQEDSAVYLCASSLVPLAWETQYFGPGTRLLVL.

The chain carries TRBV4-1 and TRBJ2-7, with TRBD2 identical over 8 bases. Losses at the gene ends were 0 bases for V and 1 base for J; bases not matched to a gene: 8. There are 17 residues in the CDR3. Germline V gene lookup returns CDR1 MGHRA and CDR2 YSYEKL. DNA for the CDR3: TGCGCCAGCAGCCAAGAGGGCGGGAGGATGGGATCCTACGAGCAGTACTTC. This codes for CASSQEGGRMGSYEQYF.

This rearrangement joins TRBV6-6 to TRBJ2-2; D is unclear. Germline values: CDR1 MNHNY, CDR2 SVGAGI (reference sequence). This CDR3 is built from 15 residues. Trimming removed 2 bases from V and 4 bases from J, with 11 bases in between. CDR3: CASSYLGFSTGELFF. Here the CDR3 DNA reads TGTGCCAGCAGTTACCTCGGTTTCTCCACCGGGGAGCTGTTTTTT.

This clone appeared a few times. The V gene is TRBV19, the J gene TRBJ1-2; 7 nucleotides agree with TRBD1. There are 14 residues in the CDR3. Per the germline V gene, CDR1 is LNHDA and CDR2 is SQIVND (reference sequence). This CDR3 is CAADSGGGRYGYTF. In DNA form, the CDR3 reads TGTGCGGCTGATTCAGGGGGAGGTCGCTATGGCTACACCTTC.

This clone was counted a few times. This sequence joins TRBV12-5 and TRBJ1-5, with D possibly being TRBD1 (6 bases). V was pared by 2 bases and J by 5 bases, with 19 bases between. Looked up from germline, CDR1 is LGHNT and CDR2 is FRNRAP. The CDR3 covers 17 residues. Here the CDR3 reads CASGLMLGWDIYQPQHF. As DNA, the CDR3 is TGTGCTAGTGGTTTGATGTTGGGATGGGACATTTATCAGCCCCAGCATTTT. Variable domain in full (rest from reference TRBV12-5 and TRBJ1-5): DARVTQTPRHKVTEMGQEVTMRCQPILGHNTVFWYRQTMMQGLELLAYFRNRAPLDDSGMPKDRFSAEMPDATLATLKIQPSEPRDSAVYFCASGLMLGWDIYQPQHFGDGTRLSIL.

V gene TRBV6-1 combines with J gene TRBJ1-5; D possibly corresponds to TRBD1 (5 bases). CDR1 and CDR2 from the germline V gene are MNHNS and SASEGT. Trimming shortened V by 7 bases and J by 9 bases, and 13 bases separated the two germline ends. The CDR3 contains 12 residues. The CDR3 DNA reads as TGTGCCAGCAACCGGGGGTGGGGGCCCCAGCATTTT. Encoded protein: CASNRGWGPQHF.

The chain has TRBV29-1 and TRBJ1-1; TRBD1 matches at 9 bases. The CDR3 is 14 residues long. Germline loops: CDR1 SQVTM, CDR2 ANQGSEA. J lost 4 bases, V lost 4 bases, and 7 bases had no gene match. The CDR3 bases are TGCAGCGTTGCCGGGACAGGGAGAATCACTGAAGCTTTCTTT. Its translation is CSVAGTGRITEAFF.

This rearrangement joins TRBV27 to TRBJ2-2; the D gene is possibly TRBD1 (7 bases). Germline assignment: CDR1 MNHEY and CDR2 SMNVEV (reference sequence). Trimming took 8 bases from V and 4 from J, leaving 20 bases between them. The CDR3 has 16 residues. CDR3 coding DNA: TGTGCCAGCCTGGGGGGCGGGACAGAGTTCACCGGGGAGCTGTTTTTT. Translation: CASLGGGTEFTGELFF.

This clone was seen a few times. The V call is TRBV19, the J call TRBJ2-3; 9 positions agree with TRBD1. CDR1 is LNHDA, CDR2 SQIVND, per germline (reference sequence). This CDR3 is built from 15 residues. V lost 9 bases to trimming and J lost 2 bases; unmatched junction nucleotides: 9. The CDR3 nucleotides are TGTGCCAGCAAACCCGGACAGGGGATCACAGATACGCAGTATTTT. As protein: CASKPGQGITDTQYF.

This clone has just one count. This chain uses TRBV12-5 with TRBJ2-7; D is ambiguous. Per germline, CDR1 LGHNT and CDR2 FRNRAP. Deletions cut 0 bases from V and 0 bases from J, with 6 bases between. CDR3 size: 14 residues. The CDR3 DNA reads as TGTGCTAGTGGTTTGGTTCCGAGCTCCTACGAGCAGTACTTC. It specifies CASGLVPSSYEQYF.

The chain employs TRBV5-4 and TRBJ2-7, with 8 bases that match TRBD1. Germline V gives CDR1 SGHNT, CDR2 YYREEE (reference sequence). With 3 bases clipped from V and 3 bases from J, the junction kept 8 bases outside the gene matches. The CDR3 length is 15 residues. The CDR3: CASSSGTGGYYEQYF. The CDR3, as DNA: TGTGCCAGCAGCTCGGGGACAGGAGGTTACTACGAGCAGTACTTC.

The V gene is TRBV7-6, the J gene TRBJ1-2; no reliable D call. In germline, CDR1 is SGHVS, CDR2 FNYEAQ. CDR3 length equals 12 residues. Trimming took off 3 bases at V and 6 bases at J, with 8 bases between the two ends. CDR3 in amino acids: CASSFSSDGYTF. CDR3 bases: TGTGCCAGCAGCTTTTCCTCGGATGGCTACACCTTC.

This sequence joins TRBV7-9 and TRBJ1-1; D not resolved. Germline loops: CDR1 SEHNR, CDR2 FQNEAQ (reference sequence). This CDR3 has 12 amino acids. The ends were cut back, 4 bases at V and 1 base at J, with 4 bases in the middle. CDR3 nucleotides: TGTGCCAGCAGCTCCTGGAACACTGAAGCTTTCTTT. Its translation is CASSSWNTEAFF.

The chain recombines TRBV27 with TRBJ2-1, with 9 bases identical to TRBD2. V dropped 8 bases and J dropped 0; count of bases not matched to a gene: 8. Germline assignment: CDR1 MNHEY and CDR2 SMNVEV (reference sequence). This CDR3 spans 16 amino acids. This CDR3 reads CASGTAGGSSYNEQFF. The CDR3 coding sequence is TGTGCCAGCGGGACCGCGGGAGGGAGCTCCTACAATGAGCAGTTCTTC.

The V and J genes are TRBV13 and TRBJ1-1; TRBD1 matches at 10 bases. The germline CDR1 and CDR2 sequences are PRHDT and FYEKMQ (reference sequence). Losses at the gene ends were 8 bases for V and 4 bases for J; bases not matched to a gene: 7. This CDR3 is 14 amino acids long. The CDR3 nucleotides are TGTGCCAGCTACGGACAGGGGGATGGCACTGAAGCTTTCTTT. Its protein product is CASYGQGDGTEAFF.